This T cell receptor beta chain is drawn from a study of cytomegalovirus exposure and HLA in healthy donors. Study-wide context: When 300 to 500 donors were genotyped, roughly 82% of them were found to fall in the Caucasian-associated ancestry cluster. Regarding the study as a whole: Sequence variants that were highly shared formed a cluster that was likely a sequencing artifact.

V trimming: 5 bases; J trimming: 4 bases; junction bases outside the gene matches: 5. Germline loops: CDR1 SNHLY, CDR2 FYNNEI. The CDR3 is made up of 14 amino acids. The PCR contained 60 Vbeta and 13 Jbeta primers. The assay was immunoSEQ multiplex PCR, and TCRdb's table has in-frame clones only and misses some. The data show approximately 84,000 clones, about 68% seen once. On this clone itself: What it recognizes is unknown.

The receptor's source is a man aged 35 to 55 in good health and CMV-seropositive. The chain recombines TRBV2 with TRBJ2-1; 7 positions match TRBD1. The specimen sequenced was PBMCs. CDR3 loop: CASSQTGSYNEQFF. The CDR3 nucleotides read TGTGCCAGCAGTCAGACAGGGAGTTACAATGAGCAGTTCTTC.